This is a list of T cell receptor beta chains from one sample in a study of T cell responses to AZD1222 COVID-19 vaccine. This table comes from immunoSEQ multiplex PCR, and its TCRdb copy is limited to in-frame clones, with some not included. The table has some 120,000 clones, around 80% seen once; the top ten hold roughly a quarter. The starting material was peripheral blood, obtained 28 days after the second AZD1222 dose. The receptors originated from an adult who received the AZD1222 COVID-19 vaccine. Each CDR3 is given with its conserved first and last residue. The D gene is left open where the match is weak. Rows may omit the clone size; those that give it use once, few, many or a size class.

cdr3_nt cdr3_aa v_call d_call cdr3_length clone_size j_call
TGTGCCAGCAGTGAATTAACCTCGGTAACGCACGAGCAGTACTTC CASSELTSVTHEQYF TRBV2 . 15 . TRBJ2-7
TGTGCCAGCAGTTCCCTAGGAGATCGTCATCAGCCCCAGCATTTT CASSSLGDRHQPQHF TRBV6-2/TRBV6-3 . 15 . TRBJ1-5
TGCGCCAGCAGCTCGACCACCGGGGAGCTGTTTTTT CASSSTTGELFF TRBV5-1 . 12 . TRBJ2-2
TGTGCCACCAGCAGACGGGGACAGGGAGGCACTGAAGCTTTCTTT CATSRRGQGGTEAFF TRBV15 TRBD1 15 . TRBJ1-1
TGTGCCAGCTCACCACAGGACGGCTCCTACGAGCAGTACTTC CASSPQDGSYEQYF TRBV18 . 14 few TRBJ2-7
TGTGCCAGCAGCCTTCCTCGGGCGGCGAACACTGAAGCTTTCTTT CASSLPRAANTEAFF TRBV4-2 . 15 . TRBJ1-1
TGTGCCAGCCAGGGACGGAGCGAAGCTTTCTTT CASQGRSEAFF TRBV18 . 11 . TRBJ1-1
TGTGCCAGCGAGGGTGAAGGGGCCCTAAACACCATATATTTT CASEGEGALNTIYF TRBV2 . 14 once TRBJ1-3
TGTGCCAGCAGTCTGGGGGGATTGAGTGGCTACACCTTC CASSLGGLSGYTF TRBV27 . 13 . TRBJ1-2
TGCGCCAGCAGCCTGGAGGACATCCGGGGAGGCTACACCTTC CASSLEDIRGGYTF TRBV5-1 . 14 . TRBJ1-2
TGTGCCAGTAGTGGGGGGGGACTCGGACGGCTGAACACTGAAGCTTTCTTT CASSGGGLGRLNTEAFF TRBV19 . 17 . TRBJ1-1
TGTGCCAGCAGCTTGACCGGACAGGGTACGCAGTATTTT CASSLTGQGTQYF TRBV5-4 TRBD1 13 once TRBJ2-3
TGCGCCAGCAGCTTCCGGGGGGAAACCACCGGGGAGCTGTTTTTT CASSFRGETTGELFF TRBV5-1 TRBD2 15 . TRBJ2-2
TGTGCCAGCTCACCAAGGGCGGGGAGTGAGACCCAGTACTTC CASSPRAGSETQYF TRBV18 . 14 . TRBJ2-5
TGCGCCAGCAGCCAAGGACAGAACTTTAACTATGGCTACACCTTC CASSQGQNFNYGYTF TRBV4-3 . 15 . TRBJ1-2
TGTGCCAGCAGCGATCAGGGGACGTTAAATTCACCCCTCCACTTT CASSDQGTLNSPLHF TRBV9 . 15 . TRBJ1-6
TGTGCCAGCAGCCCCCCGGGCTGGGGGAACACTGAAGCTTTCTTT CASSPPGWGNTEAFF TRBV5-6 . 15 . TRBJ1-1
TGCAGCGTTGATGCAGGGGGCAACTATGGCTACACCTTC CSVDAGGNYGYTF TRBV29-1 TRBD1 13 . TRBJ1-2
TGTGCCAGCAGTGAAGCGCTTATCGCCCTGCGGGAGCAGTACTTC CASSEALIALREQYF TRBV2 . 15 . TRBJ2-7
TGTGCCAGCAGTCACACGACACAGACGAACACTGAAGCTTTCTTT CASSHTTQTNTEAFF TRBV6-5 . 15 . TRBJ1-1
TGTGCCAGCAGTAAACGGACTAGCGGGGGGGCAGGCGAGCAGTTCTTC CASSKRTSGGAGEQFF TRBV27 TRBD2 16 . TRBJ2-1
TGTGCCAGCAGTGAACTTCAGGGTGTGGGTAGCAATCAGCCCCAGCATTTT CASSELQGVGSNQPQHF TRBV2 . 17 . TRBJ1-5
TGTGCCAGCCAAAGGGACAGGGGTGAAGAGACCCAGTACTTC CASQRDRGEETQYF TRBV28 TRBD1 14 . TRBJ2-5
TGTGCCAGCAGCTTAATCAGGGGCTTTACCGGGGAGCTGTTTTTT CASSLIRGFTGELFF TRBV7-6 . 15 . TRBJ2-2
TGTGCCACCAGAGGTGAGGGGAACACTGAAGCTTTCTTT CATRGEGNTEAFF TRBV11-2 . 13 . TRBJ1-1
TGTGCCAGTAGTCGCTGGCAGCTGAGCTCTGGAAACACCATATATTTT CASSRWQLSSGNTIYF TRBV19 . 16 . TRBJ1-3
TGTGCCAGCAGCTTAGCAGGGTACTACGAGCAGTACTTC CASSLAGYYEQYF TRBV7-9 . 13 once TRBJ2-7
TGTGCCAGCAGCTTCGCAGGGGGCGATTCACCCCTCCACTTT CASSFAGGDSPLHF TRBV7-2 TRBD1 14 once TRBJ1-6
TGCAGTGCTGGGGGACAGTCTTTCCAGCATTTT CSAGGQSFQHF TRBV20-1 TRBD1 11 . TRBJ1-5
TGTGCCAGCAGTTCGGGACCGCCCCTCACAGATACGCAGTATTTT CASSSGPPLTDTQYF TRBV28 . 15 . TRBJ2-3
TGCGCCAGCAGCTTGGACGGGGGCAATCAGCCCCAGCATTTT CASSLDGGNQPQHF TRBV5-1 . 14 . TRBJ1-5
TGTGCCAGCAGTTTACTGGCAGGTAGAGACTCCTATGGCTACACCTTC CASSLLAGRDSYGYTF TRBV28 . 16 . TRBJ1-2
TGTGCCAGCAGCCTCCGGACGTCTACCTACGAGCAGTACTTC CASSLRTSTYEQYF TRBV7-2 . 14 . TRBJ2-7
TGTGCCAGCAGTTACTCACGACAGGGAACCGGGGAGCTGTTTTTT CASSYSRQGTGELFF TRBV6-6 TRBD1 15 once TRBJ2-2
TGTGCCAGCAGCCAAGCCACAGATGAAAAACTGTTTTTT CASSQATDEKLFF TRBV3-1/TRBV3-2 . 13 . TRBJ1-4
TGTGCCAGCAGCTCACTTCGGGGGGACGCCGGGGAGCTGTTTTTT CASSSLRGDAGELFF TRBV7-3 TRBD2 15 . TRBJ2-2
TGCGCCAGCAGCCTGGGACAGTCCACTGAAGCTTTCTTT CASSLGQSTEAFF TRBV5-1 TRBD1 13 . TRBJ1-1
TGTGCCAGTAGTGGGACAGGAGGCTGGACCGGGGAGCTGTTTTTT CASSGTGGWTGELFF TRBV19 TRBD1 15 . TRBJ2-2
TGTGCCAGCAGTTTCGGCACTCGCTATGGCTACACCTTC CASSFGTRYGYTF TRBV27 . 13 . TRBJ1-2
TGTGCCAGCAGCCCCCGGGGAGCGGGGAACTACGAGCAGTACTTC CASSPRGAGNYEQYF TRBV9 TRBD2 15 . TRBJ2-7
TGTGCCAGCAGCTTAGATTCCGGGAGTAGCTCCTACGAGCAGTACTTC CASSLDSGSSSYEQYF TRBV11-2 . 16 . TRBJ2-7
TGTGCCAGCAGCTTAGAGAGTGGCTATGGCTACACCTTC CASSLESGYGYTF TRBV7-2 . 13 . TRBJ1-2
TGCGCCAGCAGCCTCGGACAGGGGGCATTGAACACTGAAGCTTTCTTT CASSLGQGALNTEAFF TRBV4-3 TRBD1 16 few TRBJ1-1
TGTGCCAGCAGCATAACACCCGGCCTCACCCGGGAGCAGTACTTC CASSITPGLTREQYF TRBV9 . 15 . TRBJ2-7
TGTGCCAGCAGCCAAGAATCTGGGCCAGATACGCAGTATTTT CASSQESGPDTQYF TRBV3-1/TRBV3-2 . 14 once TRBJ2-3
TGTGCCAGCTCAGTCGAAGGGATTAACTATGGCTACACCTTC CASSVEGINYGYTF TRBV18 . 14 . TRBJ1-2
TGTGCCAGCACCCGGCAGGCTGGTCAGGAAAAACTGTTTTTT CASTRQAGQEKLFF TRBV7-2 . 14 once TRBJ1-4
TGTGCCAGTCGGCCAGGGGGCCGGTATGGCTACACCTTC CASRPGGRYGYTF TRBV19 TRBD1 13 . TRBJ1-2
TGTGCCAGCAGTTTTAGTCAAGTTCACACCGGGGAGCTGTTTTTT CASSFSQVHTGELFF TRBV28 . 15 . TRBJ2-2